The rows below give T cell receptor beta chains drawn from one sample of a study of blood T cell repertoires in COVID-19. TCRdb's copy holds only in-frame clones and misses some; the assay was immunoSEQ multiplex PCR. The data contain fewer than 20,000 clones, about 88% of them singletons. The source material was peripheral blood. The receptors here all came from a human donor in a cohort sampled during active COVID-19. Each CDR3 is given with its conserved first and last residue. Fields, in order: D gene, V gene, J gene, clone size, CDR3 protein, CDR3 DNA. A D gene is named only where the DNA matches it firmly. The size field is filled for only some rows; it gives once, few, many or a size class.

-	TRBV6-6	TRBJ2-3	-	CASNIGALGTDTQYF	TGTGCCAGCAACATAGGGGCGCTGGGCACAGATACGCAGTATTTT
TRBD2	TRBV3-1/TRBV3-2	TRBJ2-7	-	CASSQDVLASGYEQYF	TGTGCCAGCAGCCAAGATGTTCTGGCTAGCGGGTACGAGCAGTACTTC
TRBD2	TRBV5-1	TRBJ2-3	-	CASRGLAVDTQYF	TGCGCCAGCAGGGGACTAGCCGTAGATACGCAGTATTTT
-	TRBV5-1	TRBJ1-2	-	CASRLGDNNYGYTF	TGCGCCAGCAGACTCGGCGACAATAACTATGGCTACACCTTC
TRBD1	TRBV15	TRBJ2-7	-	CATSSGQGSEQYF	TGTGCCACCAGCAGCGGACAGGGGAGCGAGCAGTACTTC
-	TRBV7-7	TRBJ2-2	-	CASSLAPGGRGTGELFF	TGTGCTAGCAGCTTAGCCCCCGGGGGGCGAGGCACCGGGGAGCTGTTTTTT
-	TRBV7-8	TRBJ1-6	-	CASSQRNTGLRSPLHF	TGTGCCAGCAGCCAAAGAAATACAGGTCTAAGATCACCCCTCCACTTT
TRBD1	TRBV9	TRBJ2-1	few	CASSVAKGQGSMNEQFF	TGTGCCAGCAGCGTAGCTAAGGGACAGGGGAGTATGAATGAGCAGTTCTTC
-	TRBV3-1/TRBV3-2	TRBJ2-2	-	CASSRGAPGLTNTGELFF	TGTGCCAGCAGCCGGGGGGCCCCGGGACTAACGAACACCGGGGAGCTGTTTTTT
-	TRBV5-6	TRBJ1-2	-	CASSLGARYGYTF	TGTGCCAGCAGCTTGGGGGCACGCTATGGCTACACCTTC
TRBD1	TRBV7-9	TRBJ1-2	-	CASSTRQGTPTNYGYTF	TGTGCCAGCAGCACCCGACAGGGGACCCCCACTAACTATGGCTACACCTTC
-	TRBV6-6	TRBJ1-2	-	CASSYEATYGYTF	TGTGCCAGCAGTTACGAGGCGACCTATGGCTACACCTTC
-	TRBV7-3	TRBJ1-1	-	CASSRTVSTEAFF	TGTGCCAGCAGTAGGACAGTGAGTACTGAAGCTTTCTTT
TRBD1	TRBV28	TRBJ1-4	-	CASRPGQGGEKLFF	TGTGCCAGCAGGCCGGGACAGGGGGGTGAAAAACTGTTTTTT
TRBD1	TRBV9	TRBJ1-1	-	CASTVGGRGPAFF	TGTGCCAGCACCGTCGGAGGCAGGGGGCCAGCTTTCTTT
TRBD1	TRBV5-1	TRBJ2-7	-	CASRPWDRGYEQYF	TGCGCCAGCCGACCCTGGGACAGGGGGTACGAGCAGTACTTC
-	TRBV28	TRBJ1-6	-	CASRGSQGLSSPLHF	TGTGCCAGCAGGGGCAGTCAGGGGTTAAGTTCACCCCTCCACTTT
TRBD1	TRBV5-8	TRBJ1-5	-	CASSSGTGGSAQPQHF	TGTGCCAGCAGCTCCGGGACAGGGGGCAGCGCTCAGCCCCAGCATTTT
TRBD2	TRBV6-6	TRBJ2-7	-	CASSYGAGLSLYEQYF	TGTGCCAGCAGTTACGGGGCGGGACTATCCTTATACGAGCAGTACTTC
-	TRBV6-2/TRBV6-3	TRBJ2-5	-	CASSRPPGVETQYF	TGTGCCAGCAGCCGCCCACCCGGGGTGGAGACCCAGTACTTC
-	TRBV7-2	TRBJ1-3	-	CASSPNKGVWSSGNTIYF	TGTGCCAGCAGCCCAAATAAAGGGGTCTGGAGCTCTGGAAACACCATATATTTT
-	TRBV25-1	TRBJ2-3	-	CASSEYSPTDTQYF	TGTGCCAGCAGTGAATATAGTCCCACAGATACGCAGTATTTT
-	TRBV21-1	TRBJ2-7	-	CASSTGSYEQYF	TGTGCCAGCAGCACCGGGAGCTACGAGCAGTACTTC
TRBD2	TRBV10-1	TRBJ2-7	-	CASKTGGLLHEQYF	TGCGCCAGCAAGACCGGGGGGTTGCTCCACGAGCAGTACTTC
TRBD2	TRBV7-6	TRBJ2-5	-	CASSLGTAGDQETQYF	TGTGCCAGCAGCTTAGGAACCGCGGGGGACCAAGAGACCCAGTACTTC
-	TRBV3-1/TRBV3-2	TRBJ2-3	-	CASSQGVNTDTQYF	TGTGCCAGCAGCCAAGGTGTCAACACAGATACGCAGTATTTT
-	TRBV11-3	TRBJ2-2	-	CASSSQSGELFF	TGTGCCAGCAGCTCCCAATCCGGGGAGCTGTTTTTT
TRBD1	TRBV19	TRBJ1-5	-	CASMGDRASNQPQHF	TGTGCCAGTATGGGGGACAGGGCAAGCAATCAGCCCCAGCATTTT
TRBD2	TRBV25-1	TRBJ2-3	-	CASSEFTSGGRTDTQYF	TGTGCCAGCAGTGAATTTACTAGCGGGGGGCGCACAGATACGCAGTATTTT
-	TRBV11-2	TRBJ1-1	few	CASSWGWGDRNTEAFF	TGTGCCAGCAGCTGGGGCTGGGGTGATAGGAACACTGAAGCTTTCTTT
-	TRBV6-1	TRBJ1-5	-	CASSEWEGYSNQPQHF	TGTGCCAGCAGTGAATGGGAGGGCTACAGCAATCAGCCCCAGCATTTT
TRBD1	TRBV19	TRBJ1-2	-	CASSHPGQGFYGYTF	TGTGCCAGTAGTCATCCGGGACAGGGGTTCTATGGCTACACCTTC
-	TRBV18	TRBJ1-1	-	CASSPPGPLSTEAFF	TGTGCCAGCTCACCACCGGGCCCCCTGAGCACTGAAGCTTTCTTT
TRBD2	TRBV7-2	TRBJ2-1	-	CASSFGAPGGGYEQFF	TGTGCCAGCAGCTTCGGCGCCCCGGGGGGGGGCTATGAGCAGTTCTTC
TRBD1	TRBV15	TRBJ1-2	-	CATSRDKGASGYTF	TGTGCCACCAGCAGAGATAAGGGGGCGAGCGGCTACACCTTC
TRBD1	TRBV29-1	TRBJ1-5	-	CSVELTGRGPQHF	TGCAGCGTTGAATTGACAGGGCGGGGGCCCCAGCATTTT
TRBD1	TRBV6-5	TRBJ1-3	-	CASYRGAGNTIYF	TGTGCCAGCTACAGGGGCGCTGGAAACACCATATATTTT
-	TRBV11-3	TRBJ2-4	-	CASSLDVLAIQYF	TGTGCCAGCAGCTTAGACGTACTAGCAATTCAGTACTTC
TRBD1	TRBV7-9	TRBJ2-4	-	CASTDRENIQYF	TGTGCCAGCACAGACAGGGAAAACATTCAGTACTTC
-	TRBV9	TRBJ2-1	once	CASSPLSSYNEQFF	TGTGCCAGCAGCCCCCTAAGCTCCTACAATGAGCAGTTCTTC
-	TRBV19	TRBJ2-1	-	CASRIGGNEQFF	TGCGCCAGTAGGATCGGAGGCAATGAGCAGTTCTTC
-	TRBV11-2	TRBJ1-6	-	CASRYPGRISPLHF	TGTGCCAGCAGGTACCCGGGAAGAATTTCACCCCTCCACTTT
-	TRBV7-2	TRBJ2-1	-	CASSPGVRGNEQFF	TGTGCCAGCAGCCCAGGGGTTCGGGGCAATGAGCAGTTCTTC
TRBD1	TRBV6-5	TRBJ2-1	-	CASSPDRVNGEQFF	TGTGCCAGCAGTCCCGACAGGGTCAACGGTGAGCAGTTCTTC
TRBD1	TRBV2	TRBJ1-6	-	CASSFPGQGTPLHF	TGTGCCAGCAGCTTCCCGGGACAGGGTACACCCCTCCACTTT
TRBD1	TRBV18	TRBJ1-1	-	CASSPWDRGGNTEAFF	TGTGCCAGCTCACCATGGGACAGGGGAGGTAACACTGAAGCTTTCTTT
-	TRBV5-6	TRBJ1-2	-	CASSPTGAGADYGYTF	TGTGCCAGCAGCCCTACGGGAGCGGGGGCCGACTATGGCTACACCTTC
-	TRBV5-1	TRBJ2-1	-	CASSLGWSSYNEQFF	TGCGCCAGCAGCTTAGGCTGGAGCTCCTACAATGAGCAGTTCTTC
-	TRBV7-2	TRBJ1-1	-	CASSATPNTEAFF	TGTGCCAGCAGCGCGACACCGAACACTGAAGCTTTCTTT
TRBD2	TRBV9	TRBJ2-3	-	CASSAISTSGGPYTQYF	TGTGCCAGCAGCGCGATCTCGACTAGCGGGGGGCCCTATACGCAGTATTTT
-	TRBV18	TRBJ1-3	-	CASSPNGRGPGNTIYF	TGTGCCAGCTCACCAAATGGGAGGGGACCCGGAAACACCATATATTTT
TRBD2	TRBV27	TRBJ2-1	-	CASSQFSGGRNEQFF	TGTGCCAGCAGTCAGTTTAGCGGGGGCCGCAATGAGCAGTTCTTC
TRBD2	TRBV7-9	TRBJ2-1	-	CASRIGTSGHSYNEQFF	TGTGCCAGCAGAATCGGGACTAGCGGACACTCCTACAATGAGCAGTTCTTC
TRBD2	TRBV7-9	TRBJ2-5	-	CASSLILAEKETQYF	TGTGCCAGCAGCTTGATTCTAGCGGAAAAAGAGACCCAGTACTTC
-	TRBV12-3/TRBV12-4	TRBJ2-5	-	CASRWSTQETQYF	TGTGCCAGCAGATGGAGCACCCAAGAGACCCAGTACTTC
-	TRBV7-2	TRBJ2-3	-	CASSLVGGSTDTQYF	TGTGCCAGCAGCTTAGTAGGCGGTAGCACAGATACGCAGTATTTT
-	TRBV20-1	TRBJ1-6	-	CSASRDTGYNSPLHF	TGCAGTGCTAGTAGGGACACTGGCTATAATTCACCCCTCCACTTT
-	TRBV28	TRBJ1-5	-	CASSLVVGGWSNQPQHF	TGTGCCAGCAGTTTGGTCGTCGGAGGGTGGAGCAATCAGCCCCAGCATTTT
TRBD1	TRBV7-2	TRBJ2-7	-	CASNYGTGRDEQYF	TGTGCCAGCAACTACGGGACAGGGCGCGACGAGCAGTACTTC